The next 23 T cell receptor beta chains were all read from a single sample in a study of shared clonotypes between healthy human individuals. Here immunoSEQ multiplex PCR was the method, and the copy in TCRdb shows in-frame clones only, minus some. The sample contains around 1.1 million clones, 70% to 80% of which appear only once. The sequenced sample consisted of memory CD4+ T cells from PBMCs. As for subset: CD45RA-negative fraction. The receptors derive from a man younger than 35 in good health. Some clones in this sample may be carry-over from other donors' samples.

The V and J genes are TRBV6-1 and TRBJ1-5; D call uncertain. CDR1 and CDR2 from the germline V gene are MNHNS and SASEGT. This CDR3 is 15 amino acids long. V was trimmed by 6 bases and J by 1 base, leaving 13 bases between them. The CDR3: CASRDGPLSNQPQHF. The DNA for the CDR3 is TGTGCCAGCAGAGACGGGCCCCTGAGCAATCAGCCCCAGCATTTT.

The V and J genes are TRBV28 and TRBJ2-7; D tentatively reads TRBD1 or TRBD2 (5 bases each). The CDR3 spans 15 residues. Germline lookup yields CDR1 MDHEN and CDR2 SYDVKM. V dropped 4 bases and J dropped 0 bases, with 13 bases sitting between them. CDR3 in DNA: TGTGCCAGCAGTTCACGGGGCTTGGGCTCCTACGAGCAGTACTTC. This translates into CASSSRGLGSYEQYF.

This clone was seen a handful of times. This chain's CDR3 is CASSGQVYGYTF. The CDR3 DNA reads TGTGCCAGCAGTGGTCAGGTCTATGGCTACACCTTC. The rearrangement uses TRBV2 and TRBJ1-2; D gene unclear. Trimming took 4 bases from V and 4 from J, leaving 7 bases between them. This CDR3 has 12 amino acids. Germline CDR1 is SNHLY and CDR2 is FYNNEI. Full variable domain (outside the CDR3, taken from reference TRBV2 and TRBJ1-2): EPEVTQTPSHQVTQMGQEVILRCVPISNHLYFYWYRQILGQKVEFLVSFYNNEISEKSEIFDDQFSVERPDGSNFTLKIRSTKLEDSAMYFCASSGQVYGYTFGSGTRLTVV.

The CDR3 sequence: CASSYRAGNQPQHF. The DNA for the CDR3 is TGTGCCAGCAGTTATCGGGCTGGGAATCAGCCCCAGCATTTT. The rearrangement joins TRBV6-5 to TRBJ1-5, with no clear D. CDR3 length: 14 residues. The germline CDR1 and CDR2 sequences are MNHEY and SVGAGI. Trimming took off 3 bases at V and 4 bases at J, with 10 bases between the two ends.

Concerning this clone: The same CDR3 arises from other DNA sequences in this sample as well. The CDR3: CASSPGQVSNQPQHF. CDR3 nucleotide sequence: TGTGCCAGCTCACCGGGACAGGTTAGCAATCAGCCCCAGCATTTT. The rearrangement joins TRBV18 to TRBJ1-5; 8 bases map to TRBD1. Germline CDR1 and CDR2: KGHSH and LQKENI. This CDR3 spans 15 amino acids. V trimming: 3 bases; J trimming: 0 bases; junction bases outside the gene matches: 1. The variable domain in full, completed from reference TRBV18 and TRBJ1-5, reads NAGVMQNPRHLVRRRGQEARLRCSPMKGHSHVYWYRQLPEEGLKFMVYLQKENIIDESGMPKERFSAEFPKEGPSILRIQQVVRGDSAAYFCASSPGQVSNQPQHFGDGTRLSIL.

This clone turned up a few times. The genes are TRBV6-1 and TRBJ2-7, with a weak D call TRBD2 (6 bases). The germline gives CDR1 MNHNS, CDR2 SASEGT. Trimming stripped 4 bases from V and 0 bases from J, with 16 bases between. This CDR3 comprises 16 residues. The CDR3 coding sequence is TGTGCCAGCAGTGCTACCGCGGGACTCAACTCCTACGAGCAGTACTTC. Amino acids: CASSATAGLNSYEQYF.

A note on this clone: Other DNA sequences in this sample translate to the same CDR3. J is TRBJ1-3 and V is TRBV4-3; no clear D gene. The CDR3 length is 13 residues. Looked up from germline, CDR1 is LGHNA and CDR2 is YSLEER. The V gene lost 0 bases and the J gene lost 4 bases, with 4 bases spanning the gap. CDR3 protein: CASSQDRGNTIYF. The DNA for the CDR3 is TGCGCCAGCAGCCAAGATAGGGGAAACACCATATATTTT.

V is TRBV30 and J is TRBJ2-7; 9 bases align to TRBD1. V trimming: 3 bases; J trimming: 3 bases; junction bases outside the gene matches: 3. Germline V gene data show CDR1 as GTSNPN and CDR2 as SVGIG (reference sequence). CDR3 length: 13 amino acids. The CDR3: CAWSPDRGYEQYF. The CDR3 region has the DNA TGTGCCTGGAGCCCGGACAGGGGCTACGAGCAGTACTTC.

The CDR3 nucleotides are TGCGCCAGCAGTGAGACGAGGATAGAGACCCAGTACTTC. Protein sequence: CASSETRIETQYF. This chain connects TRBV5-1 to TRBJ2-5; D not resolved. V was clipped by 5 bases and J by 4 bases, with 12 bases between them. Germline V gene sequence: CDR1 SGHRS, CDR2 YFSETQ. The CDR3 covers 13 residues.

This clone was counted once. Other DNA sequences in the same sample also yield this CDR3. This chain joins TRBV30 and TRBJ1-1; D is uncertain. Germline CDR1 GTSNPN, CDR2 SVGIG (reference sequence). The CDR3 is 13 residues long. The germline V and J ends were trimmed by 0 bases and 1 base, with 6 bases remaining between them. Here the CDR3 reads CAWSVQENTEAFF. CDR3 sequence (DNA): TGTGCCTGGAGTGTCCAGGAGAACACTGAAGCTTTCTTT.

V gene TRBV5-4 combines with J gene TRBJ1-2; D gene ambiguous. CDR3 length: 15 residues. The germline gives CDR1 SGHNT, CDR2 YYREEE (reference sequence). Trimming removed 0 bases at V and 0 bases at J, with 9 bases between. The CDR3 sequence: CASSLDGAANYGYTF. Written as DNA, the CDR3 is TGTGCCAGCAGCTTGGATGGTGCAGCTAACTATGGCTACACCTTC.

This clone occurred many times. Other nucleotide sequences in the sample specify the same CDR3. V usage is TRBV7-3 and J usage is TRBJ2-2, with D uncertain. The V gene lost 6 bases and the J gene lost 2 bases, with 7 bases spanning the gap. This CDR3 comprises 13 residues. Germline V CDR1 and CDR2: SGHTA, FQGTGA. The DNA for the CDR3 is TGTGCCAGCAGTTCCGCCAACACCGGGGAGCTGTTTTTT. This sequence encodes CASSSANTGELFF.

The rearrangement uses TRBV28 and TRBJ2-1, with 9 bases identical to TRBD2. The germline V gene encodes CDR1 MDHEN and CDR2 SYDVKM. This CDR3 spans 17 amino acids. V lost 3 bases and J lost 1; bases outside the gene matches: 7. CDR3 bases: TGTGCCAGCAGTTTTACGGGAGCGGGAGGATCCTACAATGAGCAGTTCTTC. The encoded protein is CASSFTGAGGSYNEQFF.

The rearrangement uses TRBV27 and TRBJ1-2; D is perhaps TRBD1 (5 bases). Germline-derived CDR1 and CDR2 are MNHEY and SMNVEV (reference sequence). Trimming pared 5 bases from V and 4 bases from J, leaving 17 bases between. The CDR3 runs to 15 residues. The CDR3 DNA reads TGTGCCAGCAGTCCGATAGGGGCCGGCGGCTATGGCTACACCTTC. This gives the protein CASSPIGAGGYGYTF.

This clone was seen a single time. The V gene is TRBV5-1, the J gene TRBJ2-5, with 7 bases that match TRBD2. The CDR3 has 14 amino acids. With 3 bases clipped from V and 4 bases from J, the junction kept 6 bases outside the gene matches. The V gene's germline CDR1 is SGHRS and CDR2 YFSETQ. DNA of the CDR3: TGCGCCAGCAGCTGGGGGGGTCGCTCAGAGACCCAGTACTTC. It is translated as CASSWGGRSETQYF. The variable domain in full, with the rest retrieved from reference TRBV5-1 and TRBJ2-5, is KAGVTQTPRYLIKTRGQQVTLSCSPISGHRSVSWYQQTPGQGLQFLFEYFSETQRNKGNFPGRFSGRQFSNSRSEMNVSTLELGDSALYLCASSWGGRSETQYFGPGTRLLVL.

The V and J genes are TRBV28 and TRBJ2-3; 7 bases align to TRBD1. Germline V gene lookup returns CDR1 MDHEN and CDR2 SYDVKM. Unmatched junction bases numbered 7, after V lost 4 bases and J lost 0 bases. This CDR3 has 16 residues. In nucleotides, the CDR3 is TGTGCCAGCAGTTCCAACAGGGGTCGGAGCACAGATACGCAGTATTTT. Its protein is CASSSNRGRSTDTQYF.

The rearrangement joins TRBV28 to TRBJ1-2; D possibly corresponds to TRBD1 (6 bases). Germline V gene sequence: CDR1 MDHEN, CDR2 SYDVKM. V dropped 6 bases and J dropped 4 bases, with 18 bases sitting between them. This CDR3 spans 15 amino acids. DNA for the CDR3: TGTGCCAGCAGGAACTCCAGGGGAAGTGGCTATGGCTACACCTTC. Translating gives CASRNSRGSGYGYTF.

The chain recombines TRBV28 with TRBJ2-3; D gene uncertain. The CDR3 spans 11 residues. V lost 2 bases and J lost 8, with 5 bases in between. Germline V CDR1 and CDR2: MDHEN, SYDVKM. CDR3 nucleotides: TGTGCCAGCAGTTTAAGGTCTACGCAGTATTTT. Protein sequence: CASSLRSTQYF.

This rearrangement joins TRBV7-2 to TRBJ1-1; perhaps TRBD1 as D (6 bases). The ends were cut back, 5 bases at V and 0 bases at J, with 13 bases in the middle. Germline lookup yields CDR1 SGHTA and CDR2 FQGNSA. The CDR3 sequence is 15 residues long. The DNA of the CDR3 is TGTGCCAGCAGCCTCGGAGGGGGAATGAACACTGAAGCTTTCTTT. This sequence encodes CASSLGGGMNTEAFF.

The chain recombines TRBV10-3 with TRBJ2-3; 12 bases are a match to TRBD2. V shed 4 bases and J 3 bases; nucleotides not matched to a gene: 5. CDR1 and CDR2 from the germline V gene are ENHRY and SYGVKD. The CDR3 consists of 16 residues. CDR3 bases: TGTGCCATCAGTGTGACTAGCGGGGGAGGGACAGATACGCAGTATTTT. Translation: CAISVTSGGGTDTQYF.

V and J are TRBV7-3 and TRBJ2-7; TRBD1 matches at 11 bases. V lost 5 bases, J lost 4 bases, and 13 bases stayed unmatched. Germline loops: CDR1 SGHTA, CDR2 FQGTGA. The CDR3 consists of 17 residues. The CDR3 region is CASSPGTGGKGEYEQYF. The DNA of the CDR3 is TGTGCCAGCAGCCCCGGGACAGGGGGTAAAGGAGAATACGAGCAGTACTTC. Based on the CDR3 plus reference TRBV7-3 and TRBJ2-7, the full variable domain is GAGVSQTPSNKVTEKGKYVELRCDPISGHTALYWYRQSLGQGPEFLIYFQGTGAADDSGLPNDRFFAVRPEGSVSTLKIQRTERGDSAVYLCASSPGTGGKGEYEQYFGPGTRLTVT.

The V and J genes are TRBV7-8 and TRBJ1-5, with 7 bases matching TRBD1. CDR1 and CDR2 from the germline V gene are SGHVS and FQNEAQ. Unmatched junction bases numbered 5, after V lost 4 bases and J lost 2 bases. The length of the CDR3 is 15 residues. CDR3 sequence: CASSYDRVGNQPQHF. CDR3 in DNA: TGTGCCAGCAGCTACGACAGGGTGGGCAATCAGCCCCAGCATTTT.

The chain recombines TRBV6-6 with TRBJ2-3; D might be TRBD2 (6 bases). CDR1 and CDR2 (germline): MNHNY, SVGAGI (reference sequence). Trimming stripped 8 bases from V and 0 bases from J, with 12 bases between. The CDR3 consists of 14 residues. CDR3 region: CASAVGGSTDTQYF. For the CDR3, the DNA is TGTGCCAGCGCAGTGGGGGGTAGCACAGATACGCAGTATTTT.